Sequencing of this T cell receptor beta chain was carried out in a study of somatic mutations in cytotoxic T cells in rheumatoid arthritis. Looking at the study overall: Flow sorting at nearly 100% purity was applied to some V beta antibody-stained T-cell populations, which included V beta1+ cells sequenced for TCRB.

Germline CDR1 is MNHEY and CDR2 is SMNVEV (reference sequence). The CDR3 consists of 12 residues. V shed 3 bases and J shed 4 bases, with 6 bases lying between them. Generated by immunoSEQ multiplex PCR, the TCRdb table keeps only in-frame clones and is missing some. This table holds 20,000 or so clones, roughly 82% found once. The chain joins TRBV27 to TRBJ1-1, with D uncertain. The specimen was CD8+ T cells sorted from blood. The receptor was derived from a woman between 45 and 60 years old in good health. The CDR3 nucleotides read TGTGCCAGCAGTTTCACCGGCACTGAAGCTTTCTTT. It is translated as CASSFTGTEAFF.